A single sample gave rise to the 30 T cell receptor beta chains below, sequenced in a study of radiation and T cells in renal cell carcinoma (TCRdb year 2020). Receptor amplification or capture employed the immunoSEQ multiplex PCR assay. TCRdb provides this immuneACCESS table in a form limited to in-frame rearrangements. Some clones are lacking; in checked studies, under half of them reflect an unresolved V gene, and why the rest are absent is not known. The sample records roughly 160,000 clones, 88% of which are singletons. About 11% of the sample is held by the ten biggest clonotypes. In light of the paper, this sample's time point label describes: blood 4 weeks post-SBRT, at nephrectomy. Interpreted using the paper, the treatment or condition label stands for: 15 Gy SBRT to primary tumor, nephrectomy 4 weeks later. The material sequenced was blood, taken from a patient whose treatment included radiotherapy and nephrectomy. The receptor set was obtained from a woman between 45 and 65 years old with renal cell carcinoma.

This chain uses TRBV6-6 with TRBJ1-2, with D uncertain. V lost 2 bases to trimming and J lost 5 bases, with 15 bases between them. The CDR3 is made up of 15 amino acids. Germline assignment: CDR1 MNHNY and CDR2 SVGAGI (reference sequence). The CDR3, as DNA: TGTGCCAGCAGTTACCTGGGATTGCCTTTGTATGGCTACACCTTC. This gives the protein CASSYLGLPLYGYTF.

The rearrangement links TRBV5-6 to TRBJ1-4, with 7 bases aligning to TRBD1. The trim removed 4 bases at V and 7 bases at J, leaving 10 bases unmatched. Germline V gene data show CDR1 as SGHDT and CDR2 as YYEEEE. The CDR3 totals 15 residues. Here the CDR3 DNA reads TGTGCCAGCAGCGGATACCAGGGGGGCGCTGAAAAACTGTTTTTT. Encoded protein: CASSGYQGGAEKLFF. The full variable domain, with the rest looked up from reference TRBV5-6 and TRBJ1-4, is DAGVTQSPTHLIKTRGQQVTLRCSPKSGHDTVSWYQQALGQGPQFIFQYYEEEERQRGNFPDRFSGHQFPNYSSELNVNALLLGDSALYLCASSGYQGGAEKLFFGSGTQLSVL.

This rearrangement joins TRBV7-2 to TRBJ1-5; 8 bases match TRBD1. V shed 0 bases and J 6 bases; nucleotides not matched to a gene: 4. The V gene's germline CDR1 is SGHTA and CDR2 FQGNSA. The CDR3 loop spans 15 amino acids. This CDR3 is CASSLAGQGGQPQHF. Here the CDR3 DNA reads TGTGCCAGCAGCTTAGCCGGACAGGGCGGTCAGCCCCAGCATTTT.

The rearrangement uses TRBV7-2 and TRBJ1-3; D not resolved. Trimming removed 4 bases from V and 4 bases from J, with 14 bases in between. The CDR3 is 15 residues long. Germline V gene lookup returns CDR1 SGHTA and CDR2 FQGNSA. The CDR3 nucleotides read TGTGCCAGCAGCTCCCGACCACCTCCCGGAAACACCATATATTTT. Its translation: CASSSRPPPGNTIYF.

This clone was found once. The V and J genes are TRBV6-5 and TRBJ1-2; possibly TRBD1 for D (6 bases). The V gene's germline CDR1 is MNHEY and CDR2 SVGAGI. V lost 4 bases to trimming and J lost 2 bases, with 14 bases between them. The CDR3 loop spans 15 amino acids. In DNA, the CDR3 is TGTGCCAGCAGTTCATTAGGGACAACGAACTATGGCTACACCTTC. As protein: CASSSLGTTNYGYTF.

The rearrangement uses TRBV15 and TRBJ1-1; no clear D. CDR1 LNHNV and CDR2 YYDKDF come from the germline V gene (reference sequence). The CDR3 has 13 residues. The CDR3 reads CATSTAEATEAFF. The CDR3 DNA reads as TGTGCTACTTCCACAGCCGAGGCGACTGAAGCTTTCTTT.

V gene TRBV6-1 combines with J gene TRBJ2-3; 8 bases are a match to TRBD2. CDR3 length: 13 amino acids. V dropped 7 bases and J dropped 6; count of bases not matched to a gene: 6. Germline CDR1 MNHNS, CDR2 SASEGT. As DNA, the CDR3 is TGTGCCAGCACGTTTCGGGGGGGTGATACGCAGTATTTT. Translating gives CASTFRGGDTQYF.

The chain employs TRBV28 and TRBJ2-5; D is possibly TRBD1 (6 bases). The CDR3 contains 13 residues. The ends were cut back, 5 bases at V and 1 base at J, with 8 bases in the middle. Germline values: CDR1 MDHEN, CDR2 SYDVKM. The CDR3 DNA is TGTGCCAGCAGTGGACAGATCCAAGAGACCCAGTACTTC. Its translation: CASSGQIQETQYF.

This rearrangement joins TRBV9 to TRBJ2-3; TRBD2 aligns across 7 bases. After removal of 0 bases from V and 1 base from J, the junction contained 2 bases not matched to a gene. CDR3 length equals 15 residues. Germline-derived CDR1 and CDR2 are SGDLS and YYNGEE. The CDR3 DNA reads TGTGCCAGCAGCGTAGATGCGGGGGGCACAGATACGCAGTATTTT. Encoded protein: CASSVDAGGTDTQYF.

This chain's CDR3 is CASSSQGTYEQYF. The CDR3 nucleotides are TGTGCCAGCAGCTCCCAGGGAACCTACGAGCAGTACTTC. V gene TRBV5-4 combines with J gene TRBJ2-7; a weak D match, TRBD1 (5 bases). This CDR3 spans 13 amino acids. The ends were cut back, 3 bases at V and 2 bases at J, with 9 bases in the middle. Per the germline V gene, CDR1 is SGHNT and CDR2 is YYREEE (reference sequence).

The chain combines TRBV6-1 with TRBJ2-7, with a tentative D call TRBD1 (6 bases). CDR3 length equals 15 residues. Deletions cut 5 bases from V and 2 bases from J, with 16 bases between. Per germline, CDR1 MNHNS and CDR2 SASEGT. The chain's CDR3 is CASSHDRNLPYEQYF. DNA of the CDR3: TGTGCCAGCAGTCACGACAGGAACCTGCCCTACGAGCAGTACTTC.

This clone has more than one count but fewer than ten. The CDR3 sequence is CASSEWGGSLSNQPQHF. The DNA for the CDR3 is TGTGCCAGCAGTGAATGGGGGGGGTCCCTGAGCAATCAGCCCCAGCATTTT. The chain has TRBV6-1 and TRBJ1-5, with a weak D call TRBD1 (5 bases). Germline values: CDR1 MNHNS, CDR2 SASEGT. V was clipped by 2 bases and J by 1 base, with 15 bases between them. The CDR3 runs 17 residues.

The chain has TRBV6-1 and TRBJ1-1; D is unresolved. Germline V gene data show CDR1 as MNHNS and CDR2 as SASEGT. V lost 7 bases and J lost 3, with 15 bases in between. The CDR3 loop spans 14 amino acids. The CDR3 DNA follows: TGTGCCAGCACCTTGGGAAGGGCAGACACTGAAGCTTTCTTT. Translated, it gives CASTLGRADTEAFF.

CDR3 sequence reads: CASSTDRVNQPQHF. The DNA of the CDR3 is TGTGCCAGCAGCACGGACAGGGTCAATCAGCCCCAGCATTTT. The chain uses TRBV7-9 and TRBJ1-5; 8 bases are shared with TRBD1. Germline V gives CDR1 SEHNR, CDR2 FQNEAQ (reference sequence). The CDR3 contains 14 residues. The V and J ends lost 5 bases and 3 bases, in that order; junction bases with no gene match: 3.

The rearrangement links TRBV7-2 to TRBJ2-1, with 13 bases aligning to TRBD2. There are 16 residues in the CDR3. V dropped 5 bases and J dropped 8; count of bases not matched to a gene: 9. The V gene's germline CDR1 is SGHTA and CDR2 FQGNSA. This CDR3 reads CASSMGLAGLGYEQFF. In nucleotides, the CDR3 is TGTGCCAGCAGCATGGGACTAGCGGGGCTGGGCTATGAGCAGTTCTTC.

This chain links TRBV12-5 with TRBJ1-2; tentative D call: TRBD1 (6 bases). The CDR3 has 15 amino acids. The V gene's germline CDR1 is LGHNT and CDR2 FRNRAP. V was pared by 1 base and J by 8 bases, with 17 bases between. The CDR3 is CASGLARARGWGYTF. DNA for the CDR3: TGTGCTAGTGGTTTGGCCCGGGCGAGGGGGTGGGGCTACACCTTC.

The chain couples TRBV6-6 to TRBJ1-5, with D perhaps TRBD1 (5 bases). CDR3 length equals 13 residues. Germline V gene sequence: CDR1 MNHNY, CDR2 SVGAGI (reference sequence). V lost 7 bases to trimming and J lost 0 bases, with 7 bases between them. CDR3 DNA sequence: TGTGCCAGCATCAGGGATAGCAATCAGCCCCAGCATTTT. It translates to CASIRDSNQPQHF.

The chain joins TRBV18 to TRBJ2-5; D unresolved. V shed 6 bases and J shed 5 bases, with 16 bases lying between them. This CDR3 is 14 amino acids long. Per the germline V gene, CDR1 is KGHSH and CDR2 is LQKENI. CDR3 residues: CASSHTDRMETQYF. CDR3 nucleotides: TGTGCCAGCTCTCATACGGATAGGATGGAGACCCAGTACTTC.

This chain joins TRBV6-5 and TRBJ2-5; D gene ambiguous. Trimming stripped 6 bases from V and 1 base from J, with 12 bases between. The CDR3 spans 14 residues. CDR1 is MNHEY, CDR2 SVGAGI, per germline. The CDR3 reads CASRPSWAQETQYF. The DNA of the CDR3 is TGTGCCAGCAGACCAAGTTGGGCCCAAGAGACCCAGTACTTC.

This clone was seen more than once but under ten times. The V gene is TRBV9, the J gene TRBJ1-1, with unresolved D. Germline assignment: CDR1 SGDLS and CDR2 YYNGEE. This CDR3 has 13 amino acids. V shed 1 base and J shed 2 bases, with 6 bases lying between them. The CDR3 loop reads CASSVRQNTEAFF. In nucleotides, the CDR3 is TGTGCCAGCAGCGTAAGACAAAACACTGAAGCTTTCTTT.

This clone was recorded a few times. The genes are TRBV5-4 and TRBJ2-1, with 12 bases aligning to TRBD2. Germline loops: CDR1 SGHNT, CDR2 YYREEE (reference sequence). The V gene end was trimmed by 5 bases and the J gene end by 9 bases; junction bases not matched to a gene: 12. The length of the CDR3 is 16 residues. CDR3 bases: TGTGCCAGCAGGGTTAGACTAGCGGGGGATGAGGGTGAGCAGTTCTTC. Translated: CASRVRLAGDEGEQFF.

The chain couples TRBV18 to TRBJ2-7; D call uncertain. The germline V and J ends were trimmed by 4 bases and 0 bases, with 7 bases remaining between them. CDR1 and CDR2 (germline): KGHSH, LQKENI. This CDR3 spans 13 amino acids. The CDR3 region is CASSLAASYEQYF. The CDR3 nucleotides are TGTGCCAGCTCACTGGCAGCCTCCTACGAGCAGTACTTC.

The CDR3 DNA reads TGTGCCAGCAGCGTAGTGATGGGGGCTGGCTACACCTTC. Translation gives CASSVVMGAGYTF. This chain uses TRBV9 with TRBJ1-2; maybe TRBD1 (6 bases). The CDR3 extends over 13 amino acids. Germline V lookup: CDR1 SGDLS, CDR2 YYNGEE. V shed 0 bases and J shed 7 bases, with 10 bases lying between them.

J is TRBJ2-3 and V is TRBV10-3, with 13 bases identical to TRBD2. CDR1 and CDR2 from the germline V gene are ENHRY and SYGVKD. The CDR3 loop spans 18 amino acids. The junction had 9 bases not matched to a gene; V was cut back by 6 bases and J by 0 bases. Written as DNA, the CDR3 is TGTGCCATCAGAGACTTGACTAGCGGGGGGCCGAGCACAGATACGCAGTATTTT. It encodes CAIRDLTSGGPSTDTQYF.

This clone was recorded only once. The junction and the germline gene differ at one end; a read error may be behind it. The chain employs TRBV7-7 and TRBJ2-2, with 10 positions matching TRBD2. The CDR3 is made up of 18 amino acids. Per the germline V gene, CDR1 is SSHAT and CDR2 is FNYEAQ (reference sequence). The CDR3 nucleotides read TGTGCTAGCAGCTTGGAACTAGCGGGGTTCGCGAACACCGGGGAGCTGTTTTTT. Protein: CASSLELAGFANTGELFF.

With regard to this clone: This sample also contains other DNA sequences that code for the same CDR3. V and J are TRBV30 and TRBJ1-5, with D perhaps TRBD1 (5 bases). The CDR3 has 13 residues. Germline CDR1 GTSNPN, CDR2 SVGIG (reference sequence). V lost 2 bases to trimming and J lost 3 bases, with 8 bases between them. CDR3 amino acids: CAWSRGSNQPQHF. DNA of the CDR3: TGTGCCTGGAGTAGGGGTTCCAATCAGCCCCAGCATTTT.

V is TRBV5-6 and J is TRBJ1-6; D call uncertain. The germline V and J ends were trimmed by 3 bases and 6 bases, with 16 bases remaining between them. CDR1 SGHDT and CDR2 YYEEEE come from the germline V gene. This CDR3 is built from 16 residues. The CDR3 is CASSSQTQVINSPLHF. In DNA form, the CDR3 reads TGTGCCAGCAGCTCCCAAACCCAGGTGATTAATTCACCCCTCCACTTT.

This rearrangement joins TRBV9 to TRBJ1-1; D perhaps matches TRBD1 (6 bases). Trimming stripped 2 bases from V and 7 bases from J, with 15 bases between. The germline gives CDR1 SGDLS, CDR2 YYNGEE. CDR3 length: 14 amino acids. CDR3 amino acids: CASSVIGTDSEAFF. CDR3 coding DNA: TGTGCCAGCAGCGTTATAGGAACGGACAGTGAAGCTTTCTTT.

The chain carries TRBV19 and TRBJ1-3, with D perhaps TRBD1 (6 bases). Trimming stripped 6 bases from V and 0 bases from J, with 15 bases between. This CDR3 is 16 amino acids long. Germline CDR1 is LNHDA and CDR2 is SQIVND (reference sequence). For the CDR3, the DNA is TGTGCCAGTAGGAGAGACAGGCCAAGCTCTGGAAACACCATATATTTT. Protein product: CASRRDRPSSGNTIYF.

CDR3: CASSSVGQALNNEQFF. In DNA form, the CDR3 reads TGCGCCAGCAGCTCAGTTGGACAGGCTCTTAACAATGAGCAGTTCTTC. The chain is built from TRBV5-1 and TRBJ2-1, with TRBD1 matching over 7 bases. The CDR3 runs 16 residues. Germline V gene data show CDR1 as SGHRS and CDR2 as YFSETQ. J lost 5 bases, V lost 3 bases, and 11 bases had no gene match.